This T cell receptor (beta chain) originates from a study of T cell repertoires in cytomegalovirus infection (dated by TCRdb to between 2018 and 2021). For context, the study as a whole: Alongside well-studied HLA-B-restricted epitopes, the peptide stimulations were aimed at recently identified HLA-C-restricted CMV epitopes, whose presentation resists viral immunomodulation. The HLA type of each donor mattered for the analysis, because public TCR beta signatures pointed to carriage of CMV infection along with the matching HLA type. The research as a whole found: Cumulative frequency of public TCR beta family members discriminated carriers of CMV infection plus the relevant HLA type in this cohort and an independent approximately 370-donor cohort. In the ex vivo response, HLA-C-restricted CMV-specific TCR beta clonotypes were dominant, and in two of eight donors the single most frequent clonotype came from this HLA-C-restricted group.

Sequencer: Illumina HiSeq 1500. TCRdb applied fastp at Q25 and MiXCR to the public reads, then kept only in-frame beta chains. Rows are combined by CDR3 protein, so each entry shows the most common genes and DNA. For this sample the table gives approximately 600,000 distinct CDR3 sequences, of which approximately 40% were detected only once. Jointly, the top ten make up about 48% of the sample. There are 13 amino acids in the CDR3, from cysteine to phenylalanine inclusive. The only DNA kept is the CDR3, 39 bases in frame from the first base. Taken from the germline V gene (reference sequence), the CDR1 and CDR2 loops are LNHDA and SQIVND. V and J are truncated by 3 bases and 5 bases respectively, leaving an intervening sequence of 8 bases. Note on this clonotype: Its antigen remains unidentified. Base qualities are not at hand, and no much larger clone is one base apart.

This specimen's treatment or condition label, per the study, means: in vitro stimulation with specific CMV peptide epitopes to enrich CMV-specific T cells. The source of this sequence is a human donor in good health (CMV status not recorded). Some clones in this sample may be carry-over from other donors' samples. The receptor chain draws on TRBV19 and TRBJ2-1, with the D gene call left open. This specimen consisted of cultured PBMCs, obtained from culture after CMV antigen stimulation. The sequenced DNA: TGTGCCAGTAGTATCCAGCCCGACAATGAGCAGTTCTTC. Its protein is CASSIQPDNEQFF. This CDR3, with the reference TRBV19 and TRBJ2-1 proteins standing in past its ends, gives the full variable domain DGGITQSPKYLFRKEGQNVTLSCEQNLNHDAMYWYRQDPGQGLRLIYYSQIVNDFQKGDIAEGYSVSREKKESFPLTVTSAQKNPTAFYLCASSIQPDNEQFFGPGTRLTVL.